This section outlines one T cell receptor (beta chain) sequence together with its context. No antigen is known for it. TCRdb reprocessed the 5' RACE reads with MiXCR, giving one entry per CDR3 protein. The sample records 43,000 or so distinct CDR3 sequences, around 6.5% being singletons. These data are taken from a study of spatial heterogeneity in lung cancer. Time point reported: sample taken at primary tumor resection. Tumor, nontumor lung or frozen PBMC supplied whole RNA, sequenced without sorting. This CDR3 contains 16 residues. The V gene lost 0 bases and the J gene lost 2 bases, with 11 bases spanning the gap. Germline lookup yields CDR1 LGHDT and CDR2 YNNKEL (reference sequence). General study results and limits: Among blood samples, ubiquitous expanded tumor TCRs appeared more at resection than at follow-up.

J is TRBJ2-1 and V is TRBV3-1; no reliable D call. The sample in question was PBMCs, obtained at surgery. This clonotype was sampled from a female donor with early-stage non-small cell lung cancer. The CDR3 DNA is TGTGCCAGCAGCCAAGATCCCAGCGCGGCCTACAATGAGCAGTTCTTC. Translated, it gives CASSQDPSAAYNEQFF.